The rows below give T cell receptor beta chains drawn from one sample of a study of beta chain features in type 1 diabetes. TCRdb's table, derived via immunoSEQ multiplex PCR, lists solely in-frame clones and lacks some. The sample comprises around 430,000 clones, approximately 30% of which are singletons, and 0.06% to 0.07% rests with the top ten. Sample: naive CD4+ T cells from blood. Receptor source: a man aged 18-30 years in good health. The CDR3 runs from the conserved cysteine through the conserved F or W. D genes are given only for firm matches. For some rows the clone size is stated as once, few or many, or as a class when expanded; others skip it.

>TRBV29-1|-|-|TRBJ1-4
TGCAGCGTGCGGTTGGTTGCAACTAATGAAAAACTGTTTTTT
CSVRLVATNEKLFF
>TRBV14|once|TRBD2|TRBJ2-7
TGTGCCAGCAGCACGCTAGCGGGAGGGATCTACGAGCAGTACTTC
CASSTLAGGIYEQYF
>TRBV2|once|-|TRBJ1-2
TGTGCCACCTTCTTGGCCTTGTCGGTCATGAACTATGGCTACACCTTC
CATFLALSVMNYGYTF
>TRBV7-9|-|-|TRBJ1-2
TGTGCCAGCAGCCCCCTCTCCGGCGGCTACACCTTC
CASSPLSGGYTF
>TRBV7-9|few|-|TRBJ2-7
TGTGCCAGCAGCTTAAACTCAGGAGAGCAGTACTTC
CASSLNSGEQYF
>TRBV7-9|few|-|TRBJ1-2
TGTGCCAGCAGCTTGGCGAAGGACTACTTC
CASSLAKDYF
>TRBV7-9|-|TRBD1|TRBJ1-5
TGTGCCGGTCAGGGGGCGAATCAGCCCCAGCATTTT
CAGQGANQPQHF
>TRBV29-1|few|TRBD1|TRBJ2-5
TGCAGCGTGGGGAAGATACCGGGACAGGGTGAAGAGACCCAGTACTTC
CSVGKIPGQGEETQYF
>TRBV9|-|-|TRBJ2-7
TGTGCCAGCAGCGTAGACAACTCCTACGAGCAGTACTTC
CASSVDNSYEQYF
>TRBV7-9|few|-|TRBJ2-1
TGTGCCAGCTCCCCGACTAGCTCCTACAATGAGCAGTTCTTC
CASSPTSSYNEQFF
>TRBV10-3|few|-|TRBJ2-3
TGTGCCATCAGTCAGTCCTCTGGTACGCAGTATTTT
CAISQSSGTQYF
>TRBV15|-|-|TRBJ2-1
TGTGCCACCAGCTCGAGCTCCTACAATGAGCAGTTCTTC
CATSSSSYNEQFF
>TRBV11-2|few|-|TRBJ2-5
TGTGCCAGCAGTCCTGCCCCGGGCCCTGGGGGAGAGACCCAGTACTTC
CASSPAPGPGGETQYF
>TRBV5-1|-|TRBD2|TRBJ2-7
TGCGCCAGCAGCTTGGAAGCGGGGGGCTCCTACGAGCAGTACTTC
CASSLEAGGSYEQYF
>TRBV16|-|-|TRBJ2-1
TGTGCCAGCAGCCAATCCGCCGAGGACACTCAGTTCTTC
CASSQSAEDTQFF
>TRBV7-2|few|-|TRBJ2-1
TGTGCCAGCAGCTTAGTAGATATCCAGGGGCTTAGGAATGAGCAGTTCTTC
CASSLVDIQGLRNEQFF
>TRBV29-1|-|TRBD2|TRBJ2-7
TGCAGCGTTGGGCCCCGGGGGGACGAGCAGTACTTC
CSVGPRGDEQYF
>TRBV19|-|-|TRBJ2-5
TGTGCCAGCGCGCTCGGGACTTTGGAGACCCAGTACTTC
CASALGTLETQYF
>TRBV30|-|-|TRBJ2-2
TGTGCCGGGAGGAAACAGGGACTAAACACCGGGGAGCTGTTTTTT
CAGRKQGLNTGELFF
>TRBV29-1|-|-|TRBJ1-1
TGCAGCGTTGAAGATCGGAGCACGCGCCCAGCTTTCTTT
CSVEDRSTRPAFF
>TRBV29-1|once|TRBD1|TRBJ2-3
TGCAGCGCGATCCGGGCGGTCTTCGGACAGGGGAGAACAGATACGCAGTATTTT
CSAIRAVFGQGRTDTQYF
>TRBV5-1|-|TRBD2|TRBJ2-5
TGCGCCAGCGGGGAGGGAAGAGAGACCCAGTACTTC
CASGEGRETQYF